This TCR beta chain was sequenced for a study of control samples from healthy donors and cancer patients. Clones were sequenced by immunoSEQ multiplex PCR, and TCRdb holds only the in-frame ones, with some missing. The sample includes tens of thousands of clones, 70% to 90% of them seen just once. This clone has a single count. The V segment lost 3 bases and the J segment 5 bases; nucleotides outside the gene matches: 2. This CDR3 has 13 amino acids. The germline V gene has CDR1 SNHLY and CDR2 FYNNEI. The sample was PBMCs. The sequence was collected from a woman in her forties or fifties with colorectal cancer. V and J are TRBV2 and TRBJ1-2; 8 bases map to TRBD1. CDR3 coding DNA: TGTGCCAGCAGTGAGGACAGGGAGTATGGCTACACCTTC. It encodes CASSEDREYGYTF.